The 27 T cell receptor beta chains below were found in one sample sequenced in a study of T cells after yellow fever vaccination. TCRdb recomputed calls from the 5' RACE reads with MiXCR, one row per CDR3 protein. The sample yields some 350,000 distinct CDR3 sequences, roughly 4.3% seen once. Sequences were derived from PBMCs, sampled 5 days after the yellow fever booster vaccination. The receptors shown here come from a man aged 18 to 29 who received the YFV17D yellow fever vaccine.

This clonotype came up many times. The chain has TRBV27 and TRBJ1-1; D possibly corresponds to TRBD1 (5 bases). The V gene lost 6 bases and the J gene lost 1 base, with 18 bases spanning the gap. Germline V gene data show CDR1 as MNHEY and CDR2 as SMNVEV (reference sequence). The CDR3 loop spans 16 amino acids. CDR3 nucleotide sequence: TGTGCCAGCAGAAGTTCACCGGGACGAGAGAACACTGAAGCTTTCTTT. It codes for CASRSSPGRENTEAFF.

This clonotype was seen at least ten times. This chain connects TRBV6-2 or TRBV6-3 to TRBJ1-5; D uncertain. Germline CDR1 and CDR2: MNHEY and SVGEGT. V was pared by 8 bases and J by 1 base, with 12 bases between. The CDR3 contains 14 residues. This chain's CDR3 is CASGEVSSNQPQHF. The DNA for the CDR3 is TGTGCCAGCGGCGAAGTTTCGAGCAATCAGCCCCAGCATTTT.

The rearrangement links TRBV6-6 to TRBJ2-5; D unresolved. Trimming pared 4 bases from V and 6 bases from J, leaving 9 bases between. CDR1 and CDR2 (germline): MNHNY, SVGAGI (reference sequence). This CDR3 comprises 12 residues. CDR3 sequence reads: CASSSLRQTQYF. CDR3 nucleotides: TGTGCCAGCAGTTCCTTACGGCAGACCCAGTACTTC.

The chain is built from TRBV9 and TRBJ2-2; no reliable D call. Germline V CDR1 and CDR2: SGDLS, YYNGEE. The CDR3 extends over 13 amino acids. V shed 4 bases and J shed 5 bases, with 9 bases lying between them. The CDR3 spells CASSFYSTGELFF. The DNA for the CDR3 is TGTGCCAGCAGCTTCTATTCGACCGGGGAGCTGTTTTTT.

This clonotype was counted at least ten times. The chain couples TRBV20-1 to TRBJ1-4; the D is unclear. V lost 3 bases and J lost 7, with 12 bases in between. This CDR3 spans 13 amino acids. Germline-derived CDR1 and CDR2 are DFQATT and SNEGSKA (reference sequence). CDR3 protein: CSARDPVGEKLFF. CDR3 sequence (DNA): TGCAGTGCTAGGGACCCCGTGGGTGAAAAACTGTTTTTT.

The table lists this clonotype with many counts. The chain recombines TRBV3-1 with TRBJ2-4; 12 bases align to TRBD2. This CDR3 contains 16 residues. V dropped 4 bases and J dropped 0; count of bases not matched to a gene: 1. Germline CDR1 reads LGHDT; CDR2 reads YNNKEL (reference sequence). The CDR3 spells CASSPGLAGAKNIQYF. The DNA of the CDR3 is TGTGCCAGCAGCCCGGGACTAGCGGGAGCCAAAAACATTCAGTACTTC.

This clonotype was seen many times. The rearrangement links TRBV5-1 to TRBJ2-3; D ambiguous. V was trimmed by 4 bases and J by 4 bases, leaving 7 bases between them. Looked up from germline, CDR1 is SGHRS and CDR2 is YFSETQ. The CDR3 is made up of 12 amino acids. CDR3 DNA sequence: TGCGCCAGCAGCCCGGGTGCAGATACGCAGTATTTT. It codes for CASSPGADTQYF.

This chain links TRBV3-2 with TRBJ1-5; the D call in the table, TRBD1, was not verified against the DNA. TRBV3-2 is marked as a pseudogene. The CDR3 has 15 amino acids. The CDR3 DNA is TGTGCCAGCAGCCATCCCCAGGGGGAGAGTCAGCCCCAGCATTTT. This encodes CASSHPQGESQPQHF.

Written as DNA, the CDR3 is TGTGCCAGCAGCTCACAGGTGTCTAATCAGCCCCAGCATTTT. It is translated as CASSSQVSNQPQHF. The V gene is TRBV7-2, the J gene TRBJ1-5, with a weak D call TRBD1 (5 bases). The CDR3 spans 14 residues. Per the germline V gene, CDR1 is SGHTA and CDR2 is FQGNSA. Trimming left V 4 bases short and J 4 bases short, with 11 bases between.

The gene calls are TRBV5-1 and TRBJ2-1; 12 bases agree with TRBD1. CDR1 and CDR2 (germline): SGHRS, YFSETQ. CDR3 length: 15 residues. Trimming cost V 4 bases and J 7 bases; bases outside gene matches: 6. In nucleotides, the CDR3 is TGCGCCAGCAGCCCGGGACAGGGGGCCTGGAATGAGCAGTTCTTC. Amino acids: CASSPGQGAWNEQFF.

In this sample, this clonotype turned up a few times. The chain carries TRBV7-2 and TRBJ2-3; no firm D call. CDR1 is SGHTA, CDR2 FQGNSA, per germline. V lost 7 bases and J lost 4, with 9 bases in between. This CDR3 comprises 12 residues. CDR3 region: CASTWTADTQYF. CDR3 DNA: TGTGCCAGCACCTGGACCGCAGATACGCAGTATTTT.

V usage is TRBV29-1 and J usage is TRBJ2-3, with D possibly TRBD2 on 5 matching bases. Trimming stripped 7 bases from V and 0 bases from J, with 11 bases between. There are 13 residues in the CDR3. Germline CDR1 is SQVTM and CDR2 is ANQGSEA. The CDR3 protein is CSAARASTDTQYF. CDR3 bases: TGCAGCGCTGCGCGGGCTAGCACAGATACGCAGTATTTT.

This clonotype showed up many times. This chain joins TRBV29-1 and TRBJ2-3; D remains ambiguous. Trimming cost V 6 bases and J 0 bases, with 7 bases left between them. This CDR3 is built from 12 residues. The germline gives CDR1 SQVTM, CDR2 ANQGSEA. The CDR3 sequence: CSVLQSTDTQYF. CDR3 DNA sequence: TGCAGCGTCCTTCAGAGCACAGATACGCAGTATTTT.

The V call is TRBV6-2 or TRBV6-3, the J call TRBJ2-5; D is ambiguous. The CDR3 consists of 14 residues. The germline V gene encodes CDR1 MNHEY and CDR2 SVGEGT. Trimming pared 6 bases from V and 4 bases from J, leaving 15 bases between. The CDR3 spells CASSHSRSRETQYF. The CDR3 region has the DNA TGTGCCAGCAGCCACTCCAGGAGCCGAGAGACCCAGTACTTC.

The V and J genes are TRBV7-6 and TRBJ2-1; 12 nucleotides align to TRBD2. The trim removed 6 bases at V and 6 bases at J, leaving 6 bases unmatched. Germline V lookup: CDR1 SGHVS, CDR2 FNYEAQ. This CDR3 is 15 amino acids long. CDR3 loop: CASRVGTSGPNEQFF. In DNA form, the CDR3 reads TGTGCCAGCAGGGTCGGGACTAGCGGGCCCAATGAGCAGTTCTTC.

This clonotype was counted between two and nine times. The V gene is TRBV7-6, the J gene TRBJ2-2, with D perhaps TRBD2 (6 bases). Germline values: CDR1 SGHVS, CDR2 FNYEAQ. The CDR3 is 16 amino acids. Trimming removed 2 bases from V and 4 bases from J, with 14 bases in between. CDR3 DNA: TGTGCCAGCAGCTTATCACCGGGGGTGGGCACCGGGGAGCTGTTTTTT. It codes for CASSLSPGVGTGELFF.

In nucleotides, the CDR3 is TGCAGTGCTGTGACAGGGGAGGCGGGCACAGATACGCAGTATTTT. It is translated as CSAVTGEAGTDTQYF. The V call is TRBV20-1, the J call TRBJ2-3, with 8 bases identical to TRBD1. Germline values: CDR1 DFQATT, CDR2 SNEGSKA (reference sequence). This CDR3 has 15 residues. Trimming at V came to 5 bases and at J to 1 base, leaving 8 bases not matched to a gene.

The sample holds a few counts of this clonotype. The chain combines TRBV29-1 with TRBJ2-5, with 7 bases that match TRBD1. Losses at the gene ends were 2 bases for V and 4 bases for J; bases not matched to a gene: 10. Germline lookup yields CDR1 SQVTM and CDR2 ANQGSEA. The CDR3 spans 15 residues. The CDR3 DNA follows: TGCAGCGTTGAATGGCCACAGGGGTTGAGAGAGACCCAGTACTTC. This gives the protein CSVEWPQGLRETQYF.

This sequence joins TRBV7-9 and TRBJ2-5; TRBD2 agrees at 10 bases. Germline V gene data show CDR1 as SEHNR and CDR2 as FQNEAQ (reference sequence). V trimming: 6 bases; J trimming: 4 bases; junction bases outside the gene matches: 11. The CDR3 has 16 amino acids. The DNA for the CDR3 is TGTGCCAGCAGACCCTCGACTAGCGGGCCTGTAGAGACCCAGTACTTC. Its protein is CASRPSTSGPVETQYF.

The rearrangement uses TRBV5-1 and TRBJ2-7; D is tentatively TRBD1 or TRBD2 (5 bases each). This CDR3 is 14 amino acids long. The germline V and J ends were trimmed by 5 bases and 9 bases, with 21 bases remaining between them. Germline CDR1 reads SGHRS; CDR2 reads YFSETQ. DNA of the CDR3: TGCGCCAGCAGACCCGGGACCGACCTGGGGCGGCAGTACTTC. Its protein is CASRPGTDLGRQYF.

This clonotype came up many times. The chain uses TRBV12-3 or TRBV12-4 and TRBJ2-2; D remains unclear. The CDR3 totals 12 residues. V lost 8 bases and J 3 bases, leaving 7 bases between the germline ends. CDR3 sequence (DNA): TGTGCCAGCGGAGACCACACCGGGGAGCTGTTTTTT. This encodes CASGDHTGELFF.

The V gene is TRBV7-9, the J gene TRBJ2-5, with 7 bases identical to TRBD2. The CDR3 has 15 residues. Trimming took 6 bases from V and 0 from J; bases not matched to a gene: 7. Germline assignment: CDR1 SEHNR and CDR2 FQNEAQ (reference sequence). The CDR3 DNA sequence: TGTGCCAGCAGTCAAGGACTAGGGTACCAAGAGACCCAGTACTTC. Amino acids: CASSQGLGYQETQYF.

A few counts support this clonotype. The rearrangement uses TRBV7-2 and TRBJ2-2, with 8 positions matching TRBD2. The junction had 8 bases not matched to a gene; V was cut back by 1 base and J by 1 base. Germline-derived CDR1 and CDR2 are SGHTA and FQGNSA. There are 18 residues in the CDR3. CDR3 nucleotide sequence: TGTGCCAGCAGCTTAGACCCCCCGGGGGGGATGAACACCGGGGAGCTGTTTTTT. This sequence encodes CASSLDPPGGMNTGELFF. The full variable domain, with the rest looked up from reference TRBV7-2 and TRBJ2-2, is GAGVSQSPSNKVTEKGKDVELRCDPISGHTALYWYRQSLGQGLEFLIYFQGNSAPDKSGLPSDRFSAERTGGSVSTLTIQRTQQEDSAVYLCASSLDPPGGMNTGELFFGEGSRLTVL.

The rearrangement uses TRBV7-6 and TRBJ2-2, with TRBD2 as a possible D gene (6 bases). The CDR3 loop spans 18 amino acids. Germline V gene sequence: CDR1 SGHVS, CDR2 FNYEAQ. Trimming shortened V by 2 bases and J by 0 bases, and 16 bases separated the two germline ends. The CDR3 bases are TGTGCCAGCAGCTTACCGCTGACTAGGACGGCGAACACCGGGGAGCTGTTTTTT. Its protein product is CASSLPLTRTANTGELFF.

This clonotype has at least ten counts. The rearrangement joins TRBV18 to TRBJ2-3; 11 nucleotides agree with TRBD2. The CDR3 runs to 16 residues. With 3 bases clipped from V and 2 bases from J, the junction kept 4 bases outside the gene matches. Germline loops: CDR1 KGHSH, CDR2 LQKENI. The CDR3 reads CASSPRLAGNTDTQYF. The CDR3 DNA is TGTGCCAGCTCACCTAGACTAGCGGGGAACACAGATACGCAGTATTTT.

This clonotype was counted between two and nine times. V and J are TRBV18 and TRBJ2-3; TRBD2 might be the D (5 bases). Germline values: CDR1 KGHSH, CDR2 LQKENI. The CDR3 is made up of 15 amino acids. Trimming stripped 3 bases from V and 0 bases from J, with 10 bases between. The CDR3 is CASSPSGASTDTQYF. Written as DNA, the CDR3 is TGTGCCAGCTCACCGAGCGGTGCTAGCACAGATACGCAGTATTTT.

V usage is TRBV6-5 and J usage is TRBJ2-1, with 15 bases matching TRBD2. The CDR3 sequence is 17 residues long. Looked up from germline, CDR1 is MNHEY and CDR2 is SVGAGI. V gave up 4 bases and J gave up 8 bases; unmatched junction bases: 9. In nucleotides, the CDR3 is TGTGCCAGCAGTTCGGCGGGACTAGCGGGGGGAGCCTATGAGCAGTTCTTC. The encoded protein is CASSSAGLAGGAYEQFF.